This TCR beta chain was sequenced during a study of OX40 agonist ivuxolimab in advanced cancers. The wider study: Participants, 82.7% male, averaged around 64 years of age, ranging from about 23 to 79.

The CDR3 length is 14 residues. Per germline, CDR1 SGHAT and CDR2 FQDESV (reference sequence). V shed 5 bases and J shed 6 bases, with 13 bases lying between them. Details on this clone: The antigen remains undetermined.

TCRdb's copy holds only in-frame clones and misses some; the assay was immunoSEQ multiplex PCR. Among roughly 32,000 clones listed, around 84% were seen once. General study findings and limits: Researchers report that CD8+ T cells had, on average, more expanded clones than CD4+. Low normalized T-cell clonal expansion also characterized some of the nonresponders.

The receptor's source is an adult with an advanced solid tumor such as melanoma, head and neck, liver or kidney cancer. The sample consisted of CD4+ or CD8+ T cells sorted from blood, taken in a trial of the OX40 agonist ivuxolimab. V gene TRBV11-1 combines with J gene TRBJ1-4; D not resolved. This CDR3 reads CASSRSFADEKLFF. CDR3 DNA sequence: TGTGCCAGCAGCCGGTCCTTTGCGGATGAAAAACTGTTTTTT.